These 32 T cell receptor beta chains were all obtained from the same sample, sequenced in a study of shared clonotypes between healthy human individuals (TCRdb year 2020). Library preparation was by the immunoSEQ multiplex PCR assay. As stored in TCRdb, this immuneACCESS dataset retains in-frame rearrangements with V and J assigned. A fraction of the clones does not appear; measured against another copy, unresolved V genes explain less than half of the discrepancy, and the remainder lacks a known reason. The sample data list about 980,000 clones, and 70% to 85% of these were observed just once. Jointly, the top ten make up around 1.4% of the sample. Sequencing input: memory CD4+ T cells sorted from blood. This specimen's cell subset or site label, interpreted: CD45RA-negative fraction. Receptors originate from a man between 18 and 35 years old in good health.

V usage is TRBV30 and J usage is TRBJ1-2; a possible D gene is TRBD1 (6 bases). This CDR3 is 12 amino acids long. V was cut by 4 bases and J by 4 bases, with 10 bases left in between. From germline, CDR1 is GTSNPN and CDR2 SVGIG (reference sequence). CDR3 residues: CAWNTQGYGYTF. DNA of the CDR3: TGTGCCTGGAACACACAGGGCTATGGCTACACCTTC.

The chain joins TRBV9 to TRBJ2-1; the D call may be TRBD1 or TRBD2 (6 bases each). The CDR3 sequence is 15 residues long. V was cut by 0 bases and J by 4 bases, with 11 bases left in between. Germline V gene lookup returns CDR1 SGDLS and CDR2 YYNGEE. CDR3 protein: CASSVGLGTYNEQFF. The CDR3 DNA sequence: TGTGCCAGCAGCGTAGGACTAGGGACATACAATGAGCAGTTCTTC.

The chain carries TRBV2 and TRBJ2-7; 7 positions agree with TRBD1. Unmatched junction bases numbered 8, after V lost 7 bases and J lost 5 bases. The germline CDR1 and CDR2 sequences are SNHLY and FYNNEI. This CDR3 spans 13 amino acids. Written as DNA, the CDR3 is TGTGCCAGCAACGGACAGGCGAGAAACGAGCAGTACTTC. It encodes CASNGQARNEQYF.

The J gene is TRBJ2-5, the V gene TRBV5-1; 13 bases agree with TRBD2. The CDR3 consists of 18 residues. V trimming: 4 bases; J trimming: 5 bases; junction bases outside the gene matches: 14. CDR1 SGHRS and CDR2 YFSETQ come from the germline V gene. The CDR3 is CASSTPGLAGTLGETQYF. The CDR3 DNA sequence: TGCGCCAGCAGCACACCGGGACTAGCGGGGACCCTCGGGGAGACCCAGTACTTC.

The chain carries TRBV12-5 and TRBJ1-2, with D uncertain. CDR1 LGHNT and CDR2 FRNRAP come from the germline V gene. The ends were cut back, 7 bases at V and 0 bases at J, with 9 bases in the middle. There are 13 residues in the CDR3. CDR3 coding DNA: TGTGCTAGTGCCGCCGGGGCTAACTATGGCTACACCTTC. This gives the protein CASAAGANYGYTF. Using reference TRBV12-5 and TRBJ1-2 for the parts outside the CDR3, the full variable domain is DARVTQTPRHKVTEMGQEVTMRCQPILGHNTVFWYRQTMMQGLELLAYFRNRAPLDDSGMPKDRFSAEMPDATLATLKIQPSEPRDSAVYFCASAAGANYGYTFGSGTRLTVV.

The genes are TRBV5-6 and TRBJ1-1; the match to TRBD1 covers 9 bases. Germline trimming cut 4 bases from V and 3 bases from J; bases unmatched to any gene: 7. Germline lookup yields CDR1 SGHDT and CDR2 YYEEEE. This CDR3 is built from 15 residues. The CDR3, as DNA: TGTGCCAGCAGCCCAAAGACAGGGGGGGACACTGAAGCTTTCTTT. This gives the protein CASSPKTGGDTEAFF.

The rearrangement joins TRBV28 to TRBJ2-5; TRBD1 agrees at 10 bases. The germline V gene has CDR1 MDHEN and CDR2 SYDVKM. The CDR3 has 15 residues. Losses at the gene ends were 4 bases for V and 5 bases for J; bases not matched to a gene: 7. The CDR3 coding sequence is TGTGCCAGCAGTTCCCTGACAGGGGGCACGGAGACCCAGTACTTC. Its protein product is CASSSLTGGTETQYF. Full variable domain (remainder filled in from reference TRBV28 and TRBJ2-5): DVKVTQSSRYLVKRTGEKVFLECVQDMDHENMFWYRQDPGLGLRLIYFSYDVKMKEKGDIPEGYSVSREKKERFSLILESASTNQTSMYLCASSSLTGGTETQYFGPGTRLLVL.

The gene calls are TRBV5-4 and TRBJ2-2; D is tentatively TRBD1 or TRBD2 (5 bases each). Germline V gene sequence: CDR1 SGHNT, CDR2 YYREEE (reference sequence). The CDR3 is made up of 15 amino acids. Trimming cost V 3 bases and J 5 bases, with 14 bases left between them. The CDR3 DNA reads TGTGCCAGCAGCTCGTTGGGACCGGGAACCGGGGAGCTGTTTTTT. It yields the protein CASSSLGPGTGELFF.

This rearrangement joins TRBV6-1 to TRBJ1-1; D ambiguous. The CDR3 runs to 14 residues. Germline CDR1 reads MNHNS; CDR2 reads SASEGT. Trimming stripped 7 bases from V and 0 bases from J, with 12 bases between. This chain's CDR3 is CASTFGYMNTEAFF. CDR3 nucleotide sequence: TGTGCCAGCACATTTGGGTACATGAACACTGAAGCTTTCTTT.

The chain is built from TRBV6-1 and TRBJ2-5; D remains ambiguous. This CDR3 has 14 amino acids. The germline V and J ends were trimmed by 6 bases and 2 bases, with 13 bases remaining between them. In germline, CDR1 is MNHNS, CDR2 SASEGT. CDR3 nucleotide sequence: TGTGCCAGCAGGCCCGTTTATCTGCAAGAGACCCAGTACTTC. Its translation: CASRPVYLQETQYF.

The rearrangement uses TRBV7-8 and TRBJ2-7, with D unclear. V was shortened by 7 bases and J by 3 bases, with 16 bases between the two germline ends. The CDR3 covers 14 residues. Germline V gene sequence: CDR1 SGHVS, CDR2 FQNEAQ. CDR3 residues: CASNPKGHFYEQYF. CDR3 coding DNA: TGTGCCAGCAATCCTAAAGGGCATTTCTACGAGCAGTACTTC.

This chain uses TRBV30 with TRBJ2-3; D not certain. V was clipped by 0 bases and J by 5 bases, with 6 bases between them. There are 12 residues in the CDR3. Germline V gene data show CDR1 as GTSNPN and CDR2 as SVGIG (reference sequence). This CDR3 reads CAWSVRRDTQYF. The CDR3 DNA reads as TGTGCCTGGAGTGTACGGCGAGATACGCAGTATTTT.

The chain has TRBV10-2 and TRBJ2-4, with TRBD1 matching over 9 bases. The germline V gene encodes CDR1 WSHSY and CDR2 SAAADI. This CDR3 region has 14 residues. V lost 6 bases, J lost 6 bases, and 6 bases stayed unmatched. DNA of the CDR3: TGCGCCAGCAGGGATACAGGGGGCGGAAACATTCAGTACTTC. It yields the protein CASRDTGGGNIQYF.

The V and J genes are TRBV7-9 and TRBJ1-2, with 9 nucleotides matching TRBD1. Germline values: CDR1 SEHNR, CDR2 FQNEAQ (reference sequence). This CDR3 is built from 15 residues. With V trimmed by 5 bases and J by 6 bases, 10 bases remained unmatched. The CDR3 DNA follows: TGTGCCAGCAGCCGGACAGGGGCGATACTCCATGGCTACACCTTC. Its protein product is CASSRTGAILHGYTF.

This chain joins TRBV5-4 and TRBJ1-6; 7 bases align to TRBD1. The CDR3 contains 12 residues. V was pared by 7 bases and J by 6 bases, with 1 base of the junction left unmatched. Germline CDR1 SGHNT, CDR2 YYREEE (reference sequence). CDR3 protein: CASRDSNSPLHF. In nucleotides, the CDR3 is TGTGCCAGCCGGGACAGTAATTCACCCCTCCACTTT.

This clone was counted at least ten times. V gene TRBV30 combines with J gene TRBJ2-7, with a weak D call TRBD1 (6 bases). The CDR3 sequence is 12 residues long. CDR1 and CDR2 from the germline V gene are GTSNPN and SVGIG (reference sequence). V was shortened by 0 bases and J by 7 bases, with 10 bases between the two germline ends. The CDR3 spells CAWSVRGWEQYF. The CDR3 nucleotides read TGTGCCTGGAGTGTAAGGGGGTGGGAGCAGTACTTC.

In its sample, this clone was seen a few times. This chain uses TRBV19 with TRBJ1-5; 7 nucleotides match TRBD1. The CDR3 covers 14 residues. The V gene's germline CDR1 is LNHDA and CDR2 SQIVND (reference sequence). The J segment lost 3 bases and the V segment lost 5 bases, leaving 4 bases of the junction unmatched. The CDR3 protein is CASSPGQVNQPQHF. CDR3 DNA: TGTGCCAGTAGTCCCGGACAGGTCAATCAGCCCCAGCATTTT.

In DNA, the CDR3 is TGTGCCAGCAGCTTTGCAGATAACACCGGGGAGCTGTTTTTT. Residues: CASSFADNTGELFF. The chain recombines TRBV5-6 with TRBJ2-2, with D uncertain. Germline V gene sequence: CDR1 SGHDT, CDR2 YYEEEE. The CDR3 consists of 14 residues. Trimming pared 2 bases from V and 2 bases from J, leaving 7 bases between.

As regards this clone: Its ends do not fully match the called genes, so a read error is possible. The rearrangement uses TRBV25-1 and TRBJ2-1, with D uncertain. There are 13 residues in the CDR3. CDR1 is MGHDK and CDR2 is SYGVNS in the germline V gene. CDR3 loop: CASSGYSSNEQFF. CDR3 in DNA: TGTGCCAGCAGTGGGTATTCCTCCAATGAGCAGTTCTTC.

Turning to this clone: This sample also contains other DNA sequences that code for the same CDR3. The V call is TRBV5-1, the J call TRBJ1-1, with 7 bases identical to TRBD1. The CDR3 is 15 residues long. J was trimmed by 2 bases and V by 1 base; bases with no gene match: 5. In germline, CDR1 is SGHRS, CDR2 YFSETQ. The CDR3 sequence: CASSLTGDPNTEAFF. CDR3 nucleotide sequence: TGCGCCAGCAGCTTGACAGGGGACCCAAACACTGAAGCTTTCTTT. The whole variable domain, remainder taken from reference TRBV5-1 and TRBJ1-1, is KAGVTQTPRYLIKTRGQQVTLSCSPISGHRSVSWYQQTPGQGLQFLFEYFSETQRNKGNFPGRFSGRQFSNSRSEMNVSTLELGDSALYLCASSLTGDPNTEAFFGQGTRLTVV.

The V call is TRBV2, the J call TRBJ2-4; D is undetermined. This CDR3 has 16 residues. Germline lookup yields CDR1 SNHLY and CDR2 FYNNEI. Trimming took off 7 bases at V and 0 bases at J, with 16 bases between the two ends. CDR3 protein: CASKVDEFLAKNIQYF. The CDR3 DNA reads TGTGCCAGCAAGGTTGACGAGTTTCTAGCCAAAAACATTCAGTACTTC.

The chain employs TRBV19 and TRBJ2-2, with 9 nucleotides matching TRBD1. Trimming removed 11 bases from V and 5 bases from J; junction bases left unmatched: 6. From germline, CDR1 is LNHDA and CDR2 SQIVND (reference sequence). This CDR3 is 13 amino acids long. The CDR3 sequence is CAARQGGTGELFF. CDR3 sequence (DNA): TGTGCCGCGCGACAGGGGGGAACCGGGGAGCTGTTTTTT. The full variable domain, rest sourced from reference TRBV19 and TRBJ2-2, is DGGITQSPKYLFRKEGQNVTLSCEQNLNHDAMYWYRQDPGQGLRLIYYSQIVNDFQKGDIAEGYSVSREKKESFPLTVTSAQKNPTAFYLCAARQGGTGELFFGEGSRLTVL.

CDR3 in amino acids: CASRRSGRASYEQYF. The CDR3 coding sequence is TGCGCCAGCCGCCGGAGCGGGAGGGCCTCCTACGAGCAGTACTTC. This chain uses TRBV5-1 with TRBJ2-7; 10 positions match TRBD2. J was trimmed by 0 bases and V by 7 bases; bases with no gene match: 7. Per germline, CDR1 SGHRS and CDR2 YFSETQ. CDR3 length equals 15 residues.

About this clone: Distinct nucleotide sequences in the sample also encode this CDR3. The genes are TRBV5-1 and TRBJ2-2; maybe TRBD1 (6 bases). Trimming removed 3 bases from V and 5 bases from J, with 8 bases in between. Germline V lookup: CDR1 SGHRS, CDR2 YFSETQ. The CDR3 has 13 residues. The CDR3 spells CASSWTVTGELFF. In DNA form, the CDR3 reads TGCGCCAGCAGCTGGACAGTTACCGGGGAGCTGTTTTTT.

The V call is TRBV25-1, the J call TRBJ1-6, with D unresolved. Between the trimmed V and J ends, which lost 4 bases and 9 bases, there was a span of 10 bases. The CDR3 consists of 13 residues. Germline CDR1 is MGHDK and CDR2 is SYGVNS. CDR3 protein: CASSVGYGSPLHF. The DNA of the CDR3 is TGTGCCAGCAGTGTCGGATATGGTTCACCCCTCCACTTT.

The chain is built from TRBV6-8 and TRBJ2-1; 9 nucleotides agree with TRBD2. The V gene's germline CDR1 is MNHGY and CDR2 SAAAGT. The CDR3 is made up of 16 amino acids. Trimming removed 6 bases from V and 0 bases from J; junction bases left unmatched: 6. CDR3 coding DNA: TGTGCCAGCAGACAAAGCGGGGGGAGCTCCTACAATGAGCAGTTCTTC. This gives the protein CASRQSGGSSYNEQFF.

CDR3 in amino acids: CASSQPGQGSGANVLTF. CDR3 in DNA: TGCGCCAGCAGCCAACCGGGACAGGGTTCTGGGGCCAACGTCCTGACTTTC. The chain recombines TRBV4-1 with TRBJ2-6, with TRBD1 matching 9 bases. Germline CDR1 reads MGHRA; CDR2 reads YSYEKL. J lost 1 base, V lost 2 bases, and 3 bases had no gene match. This CDR3 has 17 amino acids.

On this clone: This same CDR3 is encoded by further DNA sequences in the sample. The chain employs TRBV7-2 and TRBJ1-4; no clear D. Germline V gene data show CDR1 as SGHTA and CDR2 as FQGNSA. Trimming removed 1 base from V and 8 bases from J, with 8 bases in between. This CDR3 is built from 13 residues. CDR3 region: CASSLGLGEKLFF. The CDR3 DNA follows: TGTGCCAGCAGCTTAGGTCTGGGAGAAAAACTGTTTTTT.

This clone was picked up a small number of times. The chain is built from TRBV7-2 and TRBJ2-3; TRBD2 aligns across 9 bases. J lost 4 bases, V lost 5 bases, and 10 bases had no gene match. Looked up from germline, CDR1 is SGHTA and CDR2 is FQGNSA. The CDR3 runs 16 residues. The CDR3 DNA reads TGTGCCAGCAGCCCAGGCCTAGCGGGAAGGGCAGATACGCAGTATTTT. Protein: CASSPGLAGRADTQYF.

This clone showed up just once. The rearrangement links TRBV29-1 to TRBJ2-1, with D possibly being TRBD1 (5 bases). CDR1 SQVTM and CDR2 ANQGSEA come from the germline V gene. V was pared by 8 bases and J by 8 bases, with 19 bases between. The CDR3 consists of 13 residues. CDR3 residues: CSSLAQKGDEQFF. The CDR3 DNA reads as TGCAGCTCCTTGGCACAAAAAGGGGATGAGCAGTTCTTC.

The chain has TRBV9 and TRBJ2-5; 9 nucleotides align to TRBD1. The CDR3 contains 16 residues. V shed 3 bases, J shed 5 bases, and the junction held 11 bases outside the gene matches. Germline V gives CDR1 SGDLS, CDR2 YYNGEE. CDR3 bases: TGTGCCAGCAGCGAACACGCCGGGACAGGGTGGGAGACCCAGTACTTC. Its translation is CASSEHAGTGWETQYF.

The CDR3 DNA follows: TGTGCCAGTAGTGCACGGGACAGGGGGCCTGCCGGGGAGCTGTTTTTT. Amino acids: CASSARDRGPAGELFF. This chain connects TRBV19 to TRBJ2-2, with 12 bases fitting TRBD1. The CDR3 totals 16 residues. Germline-derived CDR1 and CDR2 are LNHDA and SQIVND (reference sequence). V shed 5 bases, J shed 6 bases, and the junction held 7 bases outside the gene matches.